These 24 T cell receptor beta chains were all obtained from the same sample, sequenced in a study of CD8 T cells in ankylosing spondylitis. Their specific antigens are unknown. Whole-study results and caveats: Characteristic of ankylosing spondylitis blood, it appeared, was a TCR beta motif comprising about eight highly homologous variants.

TCRdb re-called the 5' RACE reads through MiXCR, storing one row per CDR3 protein. Of about 440,000 distinct CDR3 sequences listed, under 20% are singletons. The sample consisted of blood, either unsorted or a sorted T cell fraction (not recorded which). All receptors derive from a male donor with ankylosing spondylitis.

This clonotype was detected a few times. The chain links TRBV18 to TRBJ1-1, with D uncertain. CDR3 size: 13 residues. The V gene lost 0 bases and the J gene lost 3 bases, with 5 bases spanning the gap. CDR1 is KGHSH and CDR2 is LQKENI in the germline V gene. The CDR3 is CASSPPVHTEAFF. The CDR3 DNA reads TGTGCCAGCTCACCACCGGTCCACACTGAAGCTTTCTTT.

On this clonotype: A read error may explain this, as a much larger clone is one base away. The V and J genes are TRBV4-1 and TRBJ1-1; possible D gene TRBD1, 6 bases. This CDR3 contains 14 residues. Germline-derived CDR1 and CDR2 are MGHRA and YSYEKL. CDR3 sequence reads: CASSLRDINTGAFF. CDR3 sequence (DNA): TGCGCCAGCAGCCTCCGGGACATAAACACTGGAGCTTTCTTT.

This clonotype was observed a few times. CDR3 region: CASSQDLRTSGRGEQFF. The CDR3 nucleotides are TGCGCCAGCAGCCAAGATTTACGGACTAGCGGGAGAGGTGAGCAGTTCTTC. The rearrangement uses TRBV4-1 and TRBJ2-1, with 13 positions matching TRBD2. Per the germline V gene, CDR1 is MGHRA and CDR2 is YSYEKL. CDR3 length: 17 residues. V lost 0 bases and J lost 9; bases outside the gene matches: 8.

This clonotype was seen a single time. This rearrangement joins TRBV9 to TRBJ2-2, with a possible D match to TRBD1 (5 bases). The germline V gene has CDR1 SGDLS and CDR2 YYNGEE. This CDR3 contains 16 residues. Trimming removed 3 bases from V and 6 bases from J, with 18 bases in between. The CDR3 coding sequence is TGTGCCAGCAGCGAGTCGGCAGGGAAGAAGGCCGGGGAGCTGTTTTTT. Its translation: CASSESAGKKAGELFF.

This rearrangement joins TRBV10-3 to TRBJ2-1; perhaps TRBD2 as D (6 bases). Germline V CDR1 and CDR2: ENHRY, SYGVKD. The CDR3 runs to 14 residues. V lost 3 bases and J 8 bases, leaving 14 bases between the germline ends. CDR3 in amino acids: CAISEGVGGDEQFF. CDR3 nucleotides: TGTGCCATCAGTGAAGGTGTCGGGGGTGATGAGCAGTTCTTC.

This sequence joins TRBV20-1 and TRBJ2-7; D could derive from TRBD1 or TRBD2 (5 bases each). V lost 1 base and J 6 bases, leaving 19 bases between the germline ends. Germline CDR1 reads DFQATT; CDR2 reads SNEGSKA (reference sequence). This CDR3 has 15 amino acids. The CDR3 DNA reads as TGCAGTGCTAGAGGTGGGGAGACGGGGCTCGCCGAGCAGTACTTC. This gives the protein CSARGGETGLAEQYF.

J is TRBJ2-1 and V is TRBV20-1, with 7 bases matching TRBD2. The CDR3 loop spans 14 amino acids. CDR1 and CDR2 (germline): DFQATT, SNEGSKA (reference sequence). V shed 4 bases, J shed 0 bases, and the junction held 3 bases outside the gene matches. CDR3 sequence reads: CSAISGFSYNEQFF. CDR3 nucleotides: TGCAGTGCTATTAGCGGGTTCTCCTACAATGAGCAGTTCTTC.

This clonotype was counted ten times or more. The chain uses TRBV19 and TRBJ1-1, with a possible D match to TRBD1 (5 bases). Trimming left V 6 bases short and J 2 bases short, with 10 bases between. The CDR3 sequence is 13 residues long. The germline CDR1 and CDR2 sequences are LNHDA and SQIVND (reference sequence). The CDR3 DNA reads as TGTGCCAGTAGAGAAACAGGTAACACTGAAGCTTTCTTT. Encoded protein: CASRETGNTEAFF.

V and J are TRBV15 and TRBJ2-4; D gene unclear. The CDR3 contains 16 residues. The V end was cut by 0 bases, the J end by 1 base, with 10 bases between. Germline values: CDR1 LNHNV, CDR2 YYDKDF (reference sequence). In nucleotides, the CDR3 is TGTGCCACCAGCAGAGAGGGTGGATGGGCCAAAAACATTCAGTACTTC. Protein: CATSREGGWAKNIQYF.

This clonotype was detected ten times or more. V gene TRBV7-8 combines with J gene TRBJ2-1, with D tentatively TRBD2 (5 bases). The CDR3 is made up of 17 amino acids. Germline V CDR1 and CDR2: SGHVS, FQNEAQ. V lost 5 bases and J 3 bases, leaving 20 bases between the germline ends. The CDR3 DNA reads TGTGCCAGCAGCCCAAGAATCCGAGACGGAGGCTACAATGAGCAGTTCTTC. Translated, it gives CASSPRIRDGGYNEQFF.

This clonotype has more than one count but fewer than ten. V gene TRBV5-5 combines with J gene TRBJ2-7; 9 bases are shared with TRBD1. Per germline, CDR1 SGHKS and CDR2 YYEKEE (reference sequence). The CDR3 runs to 17 residues. V was pared by 4 bases and J by 4 bases, with 15 bases of the junction left unmatched. The CDR3 here is CASSLSPSTGGAYEQYF. CDR3 nucleotide sequence: TGTGCCAGCAGCCTCTCCCCCTCGACAGGGGGGGCGTACGAGCAGTACTTC.

This clonotype showed up many times. This rearrangement joins TRBV12-3 or TRBV12-4 to TRBJ2-7, with 7 bases lining up with TRBD1. V shed 5 bases and J 4 bases; nucleotides not matched to a gene: 8. CDR3 length equals 14 residues. CDR3 nucleotides: TGTGCCAGCAGTCCGGGACAGAAAACTTACGAGCAGTACTTC. Its protein is CASSPGQKTYEQYF.

This clonotype has only a few counts. J is TRBJ2-1 and V is TRBV6-1, with 10 bases identical to TRBD1. Germline CDR1 reads MNHNS; CDR2 reads SASEGT. J lost 6 bases, V lost 6 bases, and 8 bases had no gene match. The CDR3 loop spans 15 amino acids. The CDR3 here is CASRPDRGPLNEQFF. The CDR3 coding sequence is TGTGCCAGCAGACCCGACAGGGGGCCCCTCAATGAGCAGTTCTTC.

Written as DNA, the CDR3 is TGTGCCAGCAGCCAATTAAGGACTAGCGGGACAGATGAGCAGTTCTTC. Its protein product is CASSQLRTSGTDEQFF. J is TRBJ2-1 and V is TRBV14; TRBD2 matches at 12 bases. The CDR3 covers 16 residues. The J segment lost 8 bases and the V segment lost 2 bases, leaving 7 bases of the junction unmatched. Per the germline V gene, CDR1 is SGHDN and CDR2 is FVKESK. Combining the CDR3 with reference TRBV14 and TRBJ2-1 gives the whole variable domain EAGVTQFPSHSVIEKGQTVTLRCDPISGHDNLYWYRRVMGKEIKFLLHFVKESKQDESGMPNNRFLAERTGGTYSTLKVQPAELEDSGVYFCASSQLRTSGTDEQFFGPGTRLTVL.

This clonotype occurred a few times. The chain carries TRBV2 and TRBJ1-5; no firm D call. The germline V gene encodes CDR1 SNHLY and CDR2 FYNNEI. V was clipped by 3 bases and J by 1 base, with 7 bases between them. The CDR3 runs 14 residues. The CDR3 spells CASSESSSNQPQHF. CDR3 nucleotides: TGTGCCAGCAGTGAGAGCAGCAGCAATCAGCCCCAGCATTTT.

This chain links TRBV4-1 with TRBJ1-4; tentatively, D is TRBD1 (6 bases). The CDR3 has 16 amino acids. V was cut by 0 bases and J by 7 bases, with 15 bases left in between. Germline V CDR1 and CDR2: MGHRA, YSYEKL. Here the CDR3 reads CASSQDPFGGAEKLFF. In DNA, the CDR3 is TGCGCCAGCAGCCAAGATCCCTTCGGGGGCGCTGAAAAACTGTTTTTT.

This clonotype was seen ten or more times. The V and J genes are TRBV12-3 or TRBV12-4 and TRBJ1-5; no firm D call. CDR3 size: 15 residues. V was clipped by 4 bases and J by 2 bases, with 12 bases between them. In DNA, the CDR3 is TGTGCCAGCAGTTCCCAGGACTGGGGCAATCAGCCCCAGCATTTT. Its translation is CASSSQDWGNQPQHF.

There are a few counts of this clonotype. The rearrangement links TRBV20-1 to TRBJ1-1, with D perhaps matching TRBD1 (5 bases). V was clipped by 0 bases and J by 0 bases, with 11 bases between them. Germline V gene sequence: CDR1 DFQATT, CDR2 SNEGSKA (reference sequence). This CDR3 spans 15 amino acids. CDR3 coding DNA: TGCAGTGCTAGAGATATGGCAGGGATGAACACTGAAGCTTTCTTT. Amino acids: CSARDMAGMNTEAFF.

This clonotype has more than one count but fewer than ten. This chain connects TRBV20-1 to TRBJ1-5, with D possibly being TRBD1 (5 bases). The V and J ends lost 0 bases and 1 base respectively, with 19 bases between them. Germline CDR1 reads DFQATT; CDR2 reads SNEGSKA (reference sequence). The length of the CDR3 is 18 residues. The CDR3 reads CSARDLRSVPGSNQPQHF. The CDR3 DNA reads TGCAGTGCTAGAGATCTCCGGTCAGTCCCAGGGAGCAATCAGCCCCAGCATTTT.

This clonotype was seen a handful of times. The V gene is TRBV9, the J gene TRBJ2-5; D is unclear. The germline V and J ends were trimmed by 5 bases and 2 bases, with 10 bases remaining between them. The CDR3 totals 13 residues. Per germline, CDR1 SGDLS and CDR2 YYNGEE. The CDR3 is CASSKEKQETQYF. The CDR3 bases are TGTGCCAGCAGTAAGGAGAAACAAGAGACCCAGTACTTC.

The chain links TRBV20-1 to TRBJ1-2; D might be TRBD1 (5 bases). The V and J ends lost 1 base and 6 bases respectively, with 12 bases between them. This CDR3 is 13 amino acids long. Germline values: CDR1 DFQATT, CDR2 SNEGSKA (reference sequence). The chain's CDR3 is CSARARGSNGYTF. CDR3 in DNA: TGCAGTGCTAGAGCGAGGGGAAGTAATGGCTACACCTTC.

The rearrangement joins TRBV12-3 or TRBV12-4 to TRBJ1-4; no reliable D call. The CDR3 is 12 amino acids. V was cut by 6 bases and J by 8 bases, with 10 bases left in between. The CDR3 here is CASSRAGEKLFF. Here the CDR3 DNA reads TGTGCCAGCAGCCGAGCTGGGGAAAAACTGTTTTTT.

The sample holds a few counts of this clonotype. The rearrangement uses TRBV7-2 and TRBJ2-1; D is unresolved. Between the trimmed V and J ends, which lost 1 base and 4 bases, there was a span of 8 bases. The CDR3 spans 14 residues. The germline CDR1 and CDR2 sequences are SGHTA and FQGNSA. The CDR3, as DNA: TGTGCCAGCAGCTTAGTACCCCTTTACAATGAGCAGTTCTTC. Its translation is CASSLVPLYNEQFF.

The CDR3 protein is CASSVVAASYNEQFF. The CDR3 region has the DNA TGTGCCAGCAGCGTAGTTGCGGCCTCCTACAATGAGCAGTTCTTC. The chain combines TRBV9 with TRBJ2-1, with D unclear. Germline-derived CDR1 and CDR2 are SGDLS and YYNGEE. Trimming removed 0 bases from V and 0 bases from J, with 7 bases in between. The CDR3 covers 15 residues.